This TCR beta chain was found in a study of identical twins. The donor group consisted entirely of healthy Caucasians. A universal primer site arose from template switching, and cDNA bore unique molecular identifiers. MiXCR, applied by TCRdb to the 5' RACE reads, yields one record per CDR3 protein. Here the sample spans roughly 350,000 distinct CDR3 sequences, about 10% being singletons. There are a few counts of this clonotype. The target antigen is unknown. Study results and caveats: Instead of following the same donors, the conclusions were based on cross-sectional statistical analysis. There is a chance that invariant MAIT and iNKT cells partially muddied zero-insertion analyses.

The CDR3 has 16 residues. Trimming left V 0 bases short and J 0 bases short, with 10 bases between. Germline CDR1 and CDR2: SGHRS and YFSETQ. This receptor was obtained from a woman between 50 and 59 years old in good health. J is TRBJ2-1 and V is TRBV5-1; D gene ambiguous. The sequenced sample consisted of naive T cells sorted from blood. CDR3 DNA: TGCGCCAGCAGCTTGGGCGGATCGAACTCCTACAATGAGCAGTTCTTC. It encodes CASSLGGSNSYNEQFF.